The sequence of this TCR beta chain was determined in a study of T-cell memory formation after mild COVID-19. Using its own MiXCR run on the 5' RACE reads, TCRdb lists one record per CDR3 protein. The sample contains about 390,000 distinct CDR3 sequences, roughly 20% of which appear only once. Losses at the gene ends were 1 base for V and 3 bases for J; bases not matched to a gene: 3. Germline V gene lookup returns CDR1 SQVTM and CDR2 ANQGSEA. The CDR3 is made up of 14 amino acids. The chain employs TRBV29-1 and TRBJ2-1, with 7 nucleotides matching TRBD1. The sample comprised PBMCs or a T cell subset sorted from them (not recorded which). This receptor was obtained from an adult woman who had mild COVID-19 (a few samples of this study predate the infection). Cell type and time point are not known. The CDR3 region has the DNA TGCAGCGTTGAAGGGACAGGCTTCTACAATGAGCAGTTCTTC. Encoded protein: CSVEGTGFYNEQFF.